One and the same sample provided the 21 T cell receptor beta chains below, sequenced in a study of blood T cell repertoires in COVID-19 (dated by TCRdb to 2018 to 2021). The library came from the immunoSEQ multiplex PCR assay. TCRdb stores this immuneACCESS table with in-frame sequences only. Part of the clones is absent; in the studies checked, under half of the shortfall reflects unresolved V genes, and no reason is known for the rest. This sample lists roughly 100,000 clones; around nine tenths were detected once. The ten largest make up roughly 3.1% of the sample. The source material was peripheral blood. The receptors were gathered from a man aged 45 to 65 with active or convalescent COVID-19.

The chain links TRBV3-1 (or the pseudogene TRBV3-2) to TRBJ1-4; D unresolved. Trimming took 0 bases from V and 4 from J, leaving 18 bases between them. CDR3 length: 18 residues. CDR1 and CDR2 from the germline V gene are LGHDT and YNNKEL (reference sequence). CDR3 protein: CASSQDVMGAAINEKLFF. In DNA, the CDR3 is TGTGCCAGCAGCCAAGATGTGATGGGCGCAGCAATTAATGAAAAACTGTTTTTT.

The chain combines TRBV7-9 with TRBJ2-3, with TRBD1 identical over 8 bases. The germline CDR1 and CDR2 sequences are SEHNR and FQNEAQ (reference sequence). The CDR3 covers 16 residues. V lost 4 bases, J lost 3 bases, and 9 bases stayed unmatched. The CDR3 sequence is CASSSPNRGVTDTQYF. The CDR3 nucleotides are TGTGCCAGCAGCTCCCCCAACAGGGGGGTGACAGATACGCAGTATTTT.

The rearrangement joins TRBV7-8 to TRBJ1-1; a weak D match, TRBD1 (5 bases). V was clipped by 1 base and J by 2 bases, with 20 bases between them. Germline assignment: CDR1 SGHVS and CDR2 FQNEAQ. This CDR3 comprises 18 residues. In DNA, the CDR3 is TGTGCCAGCAGCTTAGGGGACTTAGGGAGTGGGGGTAACACTGAAGCTTTCTTT. Translated: CASSLGDLGSGGNTEAFF.

The CDR3 bases are TGCGCCAGCAGCTCCCGGGACAGGGCCACAGATACGCAGTATTTT. This codes for CASSSRDRATDTQYF. This rearrangement joins TRBV5-1 to TRBJ2-3; TRBD1 aligns across 9 bases. Losses at the gene ends were 3 bases for V and 2 bases for J; bases not matched to a gene: 4. Germline V gives CDR1 SGHRS, CDR2 YFSETQ. The CDR3 totals 15 residues.

V is TRBV10-3 and J is TRBJ2-7; 7 bases align to TRBD2. This CDR3 has 13 amino acids. Losses at the gene ends were 4 bases for V and 5 bases for J; bases not matched to a gene: 5. Germline values: CDR1 ENHRY, CDR2 SYGVKD. CDR3 sequence: CAISAPGTNEQYV. CDR3 DNA: TGTGCCATCAGTGCCCCCGGGACTAACGAGCAGTACGTC.

The rearrangement joins TRBV10-3 to TRBJ2-3; 11 nucleotides match TRBD2. The ends lost 6 bases at V and 6 bases at J; junction bases unmatched: 14. Germline-derived CDR1 and CDR2 are ENHRY and SYGVKD. The CDR3 runs 17 residues. The CDR3 reads CAISSPGTSGSLDTQYF. DNA for the CDR3: TGTGCCATCAGCTCCCCCGGGACTAGCGGATCCTTGGATACGCAGTATTTT.

V gene TRBV11-1 combines with J gene TRBJ1-5; 7 bases map to TRBD1. The V and J ends lost 10 bases and 8 bases, in that order; junction bases with no gene match: 17. Germline-derived CDR1 and CDR2 are SGHAT and FQDESV (reference sequence). The CDR3 contains 15 residues. CDR3 nucleotides: TGTGCCACAATACCGGGACAGTGGGTTCGGAAGCCCCAGCATTTT. It codes for CATIPGQWVRKPQHF.

This chain links TRBV19 with TRBJ2-5; no reliable D call. The CDR3 runs to 12 residues. V lost 5 bases to trimming and J lost 1 base, with 5 bases between them. The V gene's germline CDR1 is LNHDA and CDR2 SQIVND (reference sequence). As DNA, the CDR3 is TGTGCCAGTAGTTTCCTCCAAGAGACCCAGTACTTC. Translated: CASSFLQETQYF.

The chain recombines TRBV5-6 with TRBJ2-2; D is unresolved. Looked up from germline, CDR1 is SGHDT and CDR2 is YYEEEE. V was cut by 0 bases and J by 7 bases, with 7 bases left in between. CDR3 length equals 13 residues. The CDR3 protein is CASSLASGGELFF. The CDR3 DNA sequence: TGTGCCAGCAGCTTGGCGTCGGGCGGGGAGCTGTTTTTT.

This clone was detected only a few times. Written as DNA, the CDR3 is TGTGCCAGCAGTTCTACAGGGGGTTTTAACTATGGCTACACCTTC. The encoded protein is CASSSTGGFNYGYTF. The chain is built from TRBV28 and TRBJ1-2; 8 positions match TRBD1. Germline-derived CDR1 and CDR2 are MDHEN and SYDVKM. CDR3 length: 15 residues. V was pared by 4 bases and J by 1 base, with 5 bases of the junction left unmatched.

V gene TRBV15 combines with J gene TRBJ2-5; D not resolved. V was pared by 0 bases and J by 5 bases, with 13 bases between. CDR3 size: 15 residues. Germline CDR1 is LNHNV and CDR2 is YYDKDF (reference sequence). The CDR3 DNA sequence: TGTGCCACCAGCAGAGATCAAGGAGTTTGGGAGACCCAGTACTTC. Amino acid sequence: CATSRDQGVWETQYF.

This clone was seen a few times. The rearrangement links TRBV15 to TRBJ1-6; no clear D gene. Germline V lookup: CDR1 LNHNV, CDR2 YYDKDF (reference sequence). This CDR3 has 14 amino acids. Trimming removed 0 bases from V and 14 bases from J, with 14 bases in between. The CDR3 nucleotides are TGTGCCACCAGCAGAGATGTGTCCCTAGGTGCCCTCCACTTT. Translating gives CATSRDVSLGALHF. Supplemented by reference TRBV15 and TRBJ1-6, the full variable domain reads DAMVIQNPRYQVTQFGKPVTLSCSQTLNHNVMYWYQQKSSQAPKLLFHYYDKDFNNEADTPDNFQSRRPNTSFCFLDIRSPGLGDTAMYLCATSRDVSLGALHFGNGTRLTVT.

V is TRBV6-1 and J is TRBJ2-7; 13 bases fit TRBD2. The CDR3 consists of 16 residues. J gave up 1 base and V 4 bases, and 4 bases lay outside the gene matches. Germline V gene data show CDR1 as MNHNS and CDR2 as SASEGT. CDR3 sequence: CASSGALAGGSYEQYF. For the CDR3, the DNA is TGTGCCAGCAGTGGAGCACTAGCGGGGGGGTCCTACGAGCAGTACTTC.

The V and J genes are TRBV10-1 and TRBJ2-7; no clear D. V lost 7 bases, J lost 3 bases, and 19 bases lay in between. In germline, CDR1 is WNHNN, CDR2 SYGVQD (reference sequence). This CDR3 is 15 amino acids long. CDR3 sequence (DNA): TGCGCCAGCAACACCTGGCCCTTTAGCAACTACGAGCAGTACTTC. As protein: CASNTWPFSNYEQYF.

The gene calls are TRBV28 and TRBJ2-5, with TRBD2 matching 8 bases. The CDR3 contains 15 residues. J gave up 6 bases and V 6 bases, and 12 bases lay outside the gene matches. Germline assignment: CDR1 MDHEN and CDR2 SYDVKM. The CDR3 bases are TGTGCCAGCAGAACTGCGCTAGCGGGTAAAAAGACCCAGTACTTC. Its translation is CASRTALAGKKTQYF. The whole variable domain, remainder taken from reference TRBV28 and TRBJ2-5, is DVKVTQSSRYLVKRTGEKVFLECVQDMDHENMFWYRQDPGLGLRLIYFSYDVKMKEKGDIPEGYSVSREKKERFSLILESASTNQTSMYLCASRTALAGKKTQYFGPGTRLLVL.

J is TRBJ2-7 and V is TRBV28; maybe TRBD2 (7 bases). The germline V and J ends were trimmed by 7 bases and 3 bases, with 19 bases remaining between them. This CDR3 is 15 amino acids long. Germline-derived CDR1 and CDR2 are MDHEN and SYDVKM. The CDR3 sequence is CASKSGAGQDYEQYV. CDR3 sequence (DNA): TGTGCCAGCAAATCGGGAGCGGGACAAGACTACGAGCAGTACGTC.

This chain joins TRBV3-1 (or the pseudogene TRBV3-2) and TRBJ2-2; D is possibly TRBD2 (5 bases). Trimming took 7 bases from V and 7 from J, leaving 13 bases between them. CDR1 LGHDT and CDR2 YNNKEL come from the germline V gene (reference sequence). The CDR3 totals 13 residues. Here the CDR3 reads CASTPGSHGELFF. The CDR3, as DNA: TGTGCCAGCACCCCGGGGAGTCACGGGGAGCTGTTTTTT.

This rearrangement joins TRBV19 to TRBJ1-5; the D gene is possibly TRBD1 (6 bases). The CDR3 is 19 amino acids. From germline, CDR1 is LNHDA and CDR2 SQIVND (reference sequence). Trimming took off 6 bases at V and 1 base at J, with 25 bases between the two ends. The CDR3 nucleotides are TGTGCCAGTAGAGGATCGACAGGCGTCGTCAAAGGGAGCAATCAGCCCCAGCATTTT. Translation: CASRGSTGVVKGSNQPQHF.

This rearrangement joins TRBV10-3 to TRBJ2-2; D perhaps matches TRBD2 (6 bases). Germline V gene lookup returns CDR1 ENHRY and CDR2 SYGVKD. This CDR3 comprises 15 residues. V was shortened by 3 bases and J by 3 bases, with 11 bases between the two germline ends. CDR3 in amino acids: CAISDGTGDTGELFF. The CDR3 nucleotides read TGTGCCATCAGTGACGGGACGGGGGACACCGGGGAGCTGTTTTTT.

The gene calls are TRBV7-4 and TRBJ2-2, with D tentatively TRBD1 (5 bases). V lost 0 bases, J lost 2 bases, and 16 bases lay in between. Germline-derived CDR1 and CDR2 are SGHVT and SQSDAQ. The CDR3 has 18 amino acids. Here the CDR3 reads CASSLAECGDSNTGELFF. CDR3 coding DNA: TGTGCCAGCAGCTTAGCGGAATGTGGAGACAGTAACACCGGGGAGCTGTTTTTT.

The rearrangement joins TRBV9 to TRBJ2-1; the D gene is possibly TRBD2 (5 bases). Germline-derived CDR1 and CDR2 are SGDLS and YYNGEE. The CDR3 totals 16 residues. V was shortened by 2 bases and J by 1 base, with 13 bases between the two germline ends. The CDR3 reads CASSVEGFSSYNEQFF. The CDR3 DNA is TGTGCCAGCAGCGTCGAGGGATTCAGTTCCTACAATGAGCAGTTCTTC.